The sequence of this TCR beta chain was determined in a study of radiation and T cells in renal cell carcinoma. Assay: immunoSEQ multiplex PCR; the TCRdb copy retains only in-frame clones and omits some. The sample yields approximately 80,000 clones, about 88% seen once. Time point here: blood 4 weeks post-SBRT, at nephrectomy. The treatment is: 15 Gy SBRT to primary tumor, nephrectomy 4 weeks later. This clonotype originated in a woman in her 70s with renal cell carcinoma. Sequences were derived from blood, sampled from a patient whose treatment included radiotherapy and nephrectomy.

CDR3 bases: TGTGCCAGTAGCAGGGACTTCGCGGGTTCCACCGGGGAGCTGTTTTTT. Amino acid sequence: CASSRDFAGSTGELFF. The chain joins TRBV19 to TRBJ2-2, with TRBD2 as a possible D gene (6 bases). Germline CDR1 reads LNHDA; CDR2 reads SQIVND (reference sequence). This CDR3 region has 16 residues. V lost 6 bases, J lost 4 bases, and 18 bases lay in between.